The T cell receptor beta chain under discussion was sequenced for a study of radiotherapy plus CTLA-4 blockade in lung cancer. Clones were sequenced by immunoSEQ multiplex PCR, and TCRdb holds only the in-frame ones, with some missing. The table records some 100,000 clones, 75% to 80% of them present only once. Germline CDR1 and CDR2: MRHNA and SNTAGT. The CDR3 is 16 residues long. V shed 3 bases, J shed 2 bases, and the junction held 9 bases outside the gene matches. With respect to this clone: Its antigen is currently unknown.

Study-wide results and limits: Expansion of tumor-derived TCR clones was observed in blood after radiotherapy plus ipilimumab. Early blood T cell clone changes and increased post-radiation serum interferon-beta were reportedly the strongest response predictors.

The TCR was taken from a human donor with non-small cell lung cancer who had a partial response to radiotherapy plus ipilimumab. The chain has TRBV6-4 and TRBJ1-2; the match to TRBD1 covers 7 bases. The sample consisted of peripheral blood, taken from a patient treated with radiotherapy plus ipilimumab. The chain's CDR3 is CASSDGKRGLNYGYTF. For the CDR3, the DNA is TGTGCCAGCAGTGATGGGAAGAGGGGGCTCAACTATGGCTACACCTTC.